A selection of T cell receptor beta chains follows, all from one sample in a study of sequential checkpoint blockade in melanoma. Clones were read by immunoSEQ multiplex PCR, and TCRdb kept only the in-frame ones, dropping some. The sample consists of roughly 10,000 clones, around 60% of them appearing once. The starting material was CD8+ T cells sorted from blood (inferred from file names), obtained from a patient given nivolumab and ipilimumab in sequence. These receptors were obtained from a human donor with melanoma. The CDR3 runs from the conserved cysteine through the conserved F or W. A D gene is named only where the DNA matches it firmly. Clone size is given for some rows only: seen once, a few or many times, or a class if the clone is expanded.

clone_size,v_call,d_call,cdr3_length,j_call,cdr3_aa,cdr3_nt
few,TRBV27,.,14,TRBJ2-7,CASSLVKGAYEQYF,TGTGCCAGCAGTTTAGTCAAGGGAGCCTACGAGCAGTACTTC
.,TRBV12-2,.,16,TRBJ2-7,CASRLTDRGDSYEQYF,TGTGCAAGTCGCTTAACGGACAGGGGCGACTCCTACGAGCAGTACTTC
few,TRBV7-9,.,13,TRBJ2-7,CASSGGETYEQYF,TGTGCCAGCTCCGGGGGAGAGACCTACGAGCAGTACTTC
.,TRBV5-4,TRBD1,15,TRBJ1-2,CASSFRTGGVYGYTF,TGTGCCAGCAGCTTTAGGACAGGGGGCGTCTATGGCTACACCTTC
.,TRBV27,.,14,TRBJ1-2,CASSLSKGWRGYTF,TGTGCCAGCAGTTTATCGAAAGGGTGGAGGGGCTACACCTTC
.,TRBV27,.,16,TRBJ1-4,CASSLSTAATNEKLFF,TGTGCCAGCAGTTTATCGACAGCTGCAACTAATGAAAAACTGTTTTTT
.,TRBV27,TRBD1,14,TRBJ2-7,CASSLSYRGYEQYF,TGTGCCAGCAGTTTATCTTACAGGGGCTACGAGCAGTACTTC
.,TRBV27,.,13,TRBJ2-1,CATIPGAGNEQFF,TGTGCCACCATACCAGGGGCGGGCAATGAGCAGTTCTTC
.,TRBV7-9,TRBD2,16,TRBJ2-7,CASSTNALAGSAEQYF,TGTGCCAGCAGCACGAATGCGCTAGCGGGATCAGCCGAGCAGTACTTC
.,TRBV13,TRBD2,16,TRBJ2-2,CASSARLAENTGELFF,TGTGCCAGCAGCGCCCGACTAGCGGAAAACACCGGGGAGCTGTTTTTT
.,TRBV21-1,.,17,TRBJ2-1,CASSKKLAGGLGNEQFF,TGTGCCAGCAGCAAAAAACTAGCGGGGGGCCTCGGCAATGAGCAGTTCTTC
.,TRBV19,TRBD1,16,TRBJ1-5,CASSIDNRGSNQPQHF,TGTGCCAGTAGTATAGATAACAGGGGAAGCAATCAGCCCCAGCATTTT
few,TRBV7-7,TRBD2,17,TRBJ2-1,CASSLTPSGGDWNEQFF,TGTGCTAGCAGCTTAACTCCGAGCGGGGGGGATTGGAATGAGCAGTTCTTC
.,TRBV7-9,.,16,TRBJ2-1,CASSLFGLAKYNEQFF,TGTGCCAGCAGCTTATTCGGTCTAGCGAAATACAATGAGCAGTTCTTC
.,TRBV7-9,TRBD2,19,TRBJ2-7,CASSPRVGVTGTTSYEQYF,TGTGCCAGCAGCCCAAGGGTAGGAGTTACCGGGACTACCTCCTACGAGCAGTACTTC
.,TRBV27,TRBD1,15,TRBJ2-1,CASSSPTGGINEQFF,TGTGCCAGCAGTTCCCCGACAGGGGGCATAAATGAGCAGTTCTTC
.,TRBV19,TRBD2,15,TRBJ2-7,CASSIRLAGAGEQYF,TGTGCCAGTAGTATTCGGCTAGCGGGAGCGGGAGAGCAGTACTTC
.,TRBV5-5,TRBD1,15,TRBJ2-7,CASSQGQGVPYEQYF,TGTGCCAGCAGCCAAGGACAGGGGGTCCCCTACGAGCAGTACTTC
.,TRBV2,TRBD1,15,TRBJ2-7,CASKADRVVTYEQYF,TGTGCCAGCAAAGCCGACAGGGTGGTAACCTACGAGCAGTACTTC
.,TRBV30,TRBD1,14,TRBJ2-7,CAWSVDTGGYEQYF,TGTGCCTGGAGTGTAGATACAGGGGGCTACGAGCAGTACTTC
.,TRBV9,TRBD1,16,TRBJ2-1,CASSVAGTVSYNEQFF,TGTGCCAGCAGCGTAGCCGGGACAGTCTCCTACAATGAGCAGTTCTTC
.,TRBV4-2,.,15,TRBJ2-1,CASSQEYGWNNEQFF,TGTGCCAGCAGCCAAGAATACGGGTGGAACAATGAGCAGTTCTTC
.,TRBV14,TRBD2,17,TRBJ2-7,CASSRQGPSGKRHEQYF,TGTGCCAGCAGCCGCCAAGGGCCTAGCGGGAAGCGGCACGAGCAGTACTTC
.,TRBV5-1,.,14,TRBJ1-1,CASSLRGMNTEAFF,TGCGCCAGCAGCTTGCGGGGGATGAACACTGAAGCTTTCTTT
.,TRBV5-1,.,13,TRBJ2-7,CASSFGQQYEQYF,TGCGCCAGCAGCTTCGGACAGCAATACGAGCAGTACTTC
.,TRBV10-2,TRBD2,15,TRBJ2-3,CASSEWTSGTDTQYF,TGCGCCAGCAGTGAGTGGACTAGCGGCACAGATACGCAGTATTTT
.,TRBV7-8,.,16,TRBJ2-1,CASSSLQGSSYNEQFF,TGTGCCAGCAGCTCCCTACAGGGTAGCTCCTACAATGAGCAGTTCTTC
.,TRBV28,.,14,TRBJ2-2,CASRPLKGAGELFF,TGTGCCAGCAGGCCACTGAAGGGAGCCGGGGAGCTGTTTTTT
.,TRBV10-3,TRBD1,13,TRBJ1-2,CAISPTGPFGYTF,TGTGCCATCAGCCCGACAGGGCCTTTTGGCTACACCTTC
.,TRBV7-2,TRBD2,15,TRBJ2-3,CASSFGTGGADTQYF,TGTGCCAGCAGCTTCGGGACGGGAGGGGCAGATACGCAGTATTTT
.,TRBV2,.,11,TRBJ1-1,CACRGVTEAFF,TGTGCCTGCAGGGGAGTGACTGAAGCTTTCTTT
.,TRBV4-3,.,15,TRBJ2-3,CASSQGLESTDTQYF,TGCGCCAGCAGCCAAGGGTTGGAGAGCACAGATACGCAGTATTTT
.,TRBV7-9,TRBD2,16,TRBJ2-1,CASSLILAGVENEQFF,TGTGCCAGCAGCTTAATCCTAGCGGGAGTGGAGAATGAGCAGTTCTTC
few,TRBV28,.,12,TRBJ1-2,CASSPDTYGYTF,TGTGCCAGCAGCCCCGACACCTATGGCTACACCTTC
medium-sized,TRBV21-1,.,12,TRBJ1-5,CASSENTRPQHF,TGTGCCAGCAGCGAAAACACAAGGCCCCAGCATTTT
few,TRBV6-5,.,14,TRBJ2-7,CASSPGVEYYEQYF,TGTGCCAGCAGTCCCGGGGTCGAATACTACGAGCAGTACTTC
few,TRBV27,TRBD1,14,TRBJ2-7,CASSPGQGSNEQYF,TGTGCCAGCAGTCCGGGACAGGGGTCCAACGAGCAGTACTTC
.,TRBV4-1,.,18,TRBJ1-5,CASSQEIGGVEFREPQHF,TGCGCCAGCAGCCAAGAAATCGGGGGTGTGGAATTCCGGGAGCCCCAGCATTTT
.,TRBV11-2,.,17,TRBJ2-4,CASSLDTRIIAKNIQYF,TGTGCCAGCAGCTTAGATACGCGCATAATAGCCAAAAACATTCAGTACTTC
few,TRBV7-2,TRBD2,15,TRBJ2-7,CASSSTSGKAYEQYF,TGTGCCAGCAGCTCCACTAGCGGGAAGGCCTACGAGCAGTACTTC
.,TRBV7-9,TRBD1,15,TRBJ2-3,CASSIRQGNVDTQYF,TGTGCCAGCAGCATACGACAGGGGAACGTAGATACGCAGTATTTT
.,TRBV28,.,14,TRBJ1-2,CASSLRTGSYGYTF,TGTGCCAGCAGCCTCCGGACGGGGAGCTATGGCTACACCTTC
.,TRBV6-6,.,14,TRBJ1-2,CASSFTTGSYGYTF,TGTGCCAGCAGTTTCACGACAGGCTCCTATGGCTACACCTTC
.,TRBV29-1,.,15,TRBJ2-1,CSVDVPGSSYNEQFF,TGCAGCGTTGATGTGCCGGGTAGCTCCTACAATGAGCAGTTCTTC
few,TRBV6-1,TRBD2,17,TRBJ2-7,CASSELGFSGSTYEQYF,TGTGCCAGCAGTGAATTGGGCTTTAGCGGGAGTACCTACGAGCAGTACTTC
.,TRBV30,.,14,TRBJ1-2,CAWSEDGRNYGYTF,TGTGCCTGGAGCGAAGACGGGAGGAACTATGGCTACACCTTC
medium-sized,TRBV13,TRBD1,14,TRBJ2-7,CASSDRDTNYEQYF,TGTGCCAGCAGCGACAGGGATACGAACTACGAGCAGTACTTC
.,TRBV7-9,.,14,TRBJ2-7,CASSFGAPGYGQYF,TGTGCCAGCAGCTTTGGGGCCCCCGGGTACGGGCAGTACTTC